These 19 T cell receptor beta chains came from one sample sequenced in a study of a mutant IDH1 vaccine in newly diagnosed glioma. Sequenced by immunoSEQ multiplex PCR; TCRdb stores in-frame clones only, minus some. Among roughly 70,000 clones listed, around 86% were seen once. Regarding time point: baseline, week 1 (first vaccination visit). Treatment specified: pre-vaccination baseline after standard-of-care therapy. The material sequenced was PBMCs, taken from a glioma patient treated with radiotherapy, temozolomide or both. These receptors were obtained from a man aged 25-45 years with glioma.

The rearrangement uses TRBV5-1 and TRBJ1-2; 8 nucleotides agree with TRBD1. Germline loops: CDR1 SGHRS, CDR2 YFSETQ. The CDR3 is made up of 16 amino acids. Trimming at V came to 4 bases and at J to 1 base, leaving 9 bases not matched to a gene. The CDR3 sequence is CASSARDRRFNYGYTF. The CDR3 coding sequence is TGCGCCAGCAGCGCCCGGGACAGGCGATTTAACTATGGCTACACCTTC.

The chain has TRBV6-5 and TRBJ2-7, with D unclear. Germline values: CDR1 MNHEY, CDR2 SVGAGI. The CDR3 totals 11 residues. V lost 2 bases and J 7 bases, leaving 6 bases between the germline ends. DNA for the CDR3: TGTGCCAGCAGTTACGGCGGAGAGCAGTACTTC. Protein sequence: CASSYGGEQYF.

The V gene is TRBV5-1, the J gene TRBJ1-1; D might be TRBD1 (6 bases). This CDR3 has 13 amino acids. V lost 7 bases and J lost 6, with 16 bases in between. Per the germline V gene, CDR1 is SGHRS and CDR2 is YFSETQ. As DNA, the CDR3 is TGCGCCAGCGGACGACAGGAAACGTCTGAAGCTTTCTTT. Translating it yields CASGRQETSEAFF.

The chain carries TRBV11-2 and TRBJ2-3; D perhaps matches TRBD2 (6 bases). Germline V CDR1 and CDR2: SGHAT, FQNNGV. Trimming cost V 2 bases and J 1 base, with 16 bases left between them. The length of the CDR3 is 17 residues. The CDR3 region is CASSLRGGGTGTDTQYF. CDR3 DNA: TGTGCCAGCAGCTTAAGGGGTGGAGGGACTGGCACAGATACGCAGTATTTT. Filled out from reference TRBV11-2 and TRBJ2-3, the complete variable domain reads EAGVAQSPRYKIIEKRQSVAFWCNPISGHATLYWYQQILGQGPKLLIQFQNNGVVDDSQLPKDRFSAERLKGVDSTLKIQPAKLEDSAVYLCASSLRGGGTGTDTQYFGPGTRLTVL.

This chain joins TRBV13 and TRBJ2-7; 15 bases align to TRBD2. The J segment lost 5 bases and the V segment lost 4 bases, leaving 3 bases of the junction unmatched. Germline V CDR1 and CDR2: PRHDT, FYEKMQ (reference sequence). The CDR3 length is 15 residues. The CDR3 bases are TGTGCCAGCAGCTGGACTAGCGGGGGGGCAAACGAGCAGTACTTC. It translates to CASSWTSGGANEQYF.

This sequence joins TRBV27 and TRBJ2-7, with D perhaps TRBD2 (6 bases). V shed 4 bases and J shed 7 bases, with 17 bases lying between them. This CDR3 has 14 residues. Germline CDR1 MNHEY, CDR2 SMNVEV (reference sequence). The CDR3 DNA follows: TGTGCCAGCAGTTCGAAGACTAGGGCGGGGGAGCAGTACTTC. Amino acids: CASSSKTRAGEQYF.

This clone has more than one count but fewer than ten. This sequence joins TRBV2 and TRBJ1-1, with 12 nucleotides matching TRBD1. CDR1 is SNHLY and CDR2 is FYNNEI in the germline V gene. Germline trimming cut 4 bases from V and 8 bases from J; bases unmatched to any gene: 8. The CDR3 extends over 15 amino acids. The DNA of the CDR3 is TGTGCCAGCAGTGGCCGGGACAGGGGGCAGATGGAAGCTTTCTTT. Protein: CASSGRDRGQMEAFF.

The J gene is TRBJ2-2, the V gene TRBV27; TRBD1 agrees at 7 bases. CDR3 length: 15 residues. V was pared by 6 bases and J by 0 bases, with 4 bases of the junction left unmatched. Germline V gene sequence: CDR1 MNHEY, CDR2 SMNVEV (reference sequence). CDR3 sequence (DNA): TGTGCCAGCAGGAGAGGGGGCGCGAACACCGGGGAGCTGTTTTTT. Amino acids: CASRRGGANTGELFF.

V is TRBV7-9 and J is TRBJ2-3; 9 bases agree with TRBD1. CDR3 length: 19 amino acids. Germline lookup yields CDR1 SEHNR and CDR2 FQNEAQ (reference sequence). Trimming cost V 1 base and J 1 base; bases outside gene matches: 12. The CDR3 is CASSLELLGQGTRTDTQYF. The CDR3 bases are TGTGCCAGCAGCTTAGAACTTCTAGGACAGGGGACTCGCACAGATACGCAGTATTTT. Complete variable domain (other parts from reference TRBV7-9 and TRBJ2-3): DTGVSQNPRHKITKRGQNVTFRCDPISEHNRLYWYRQTLGQGPEFLTYFQNEAQLEKSRLLSDRFSAERPKGSFSTLEIQRTEQGDSAMYLCASSLELLGQGTRTDTQYFGPGTRLTVL.

V gene TRBV9 combines with J gene TRBJ2-2; 7 nucleotides line up with TRBD1. The CDR3 runs 15 residues. Germline trimming cut 4 bases from V and 3 bases from J; bases unmatched to any gene: 6. Germline V gene data show CDR1 as SGDLS and CDR2 as YYNGEE. CDR3 nucleotide sequence: TGTGCCAGCAGCAGGGGGCAGGGGGACACCGGGGAGCTGTTTTTT. This translates into CASSRGQGDTGELFF.

This chain connects TRBV10-3 to TRBJ2-7; TRBD2 might be the D (5 bases). V lost 4 bases, J lost 2 bases, and 18 bases lay in between. CDR3 length: 16 residues. Germline loops: CDR1 ENHRY, CDR2 SYGVKD. CDR3 DNA: TGTGCCATCAGTGGGTCGGGTCGAGCGGTCACCTACGAGCAGTACTTC. Translated, it gives CAISGSGRAVTYEQYF.

The chain joins TRBV5-5 to TRBJ1-2; the D gene is possibly TRBD1 (6 bases). The germline V gene encodes CDR1 SGHKS and CDR2 YYEKEE (reference sequence). Trimming left V 7 bases short and J 0 bases short, with 16 bases between. The CDR3 sequence is 15 residues long. CDR3 coding DNA: TGTGCCAGCCGTCCCTGGGACACTGCTAACTATGGCTACACCTTC. It is translated as CASRPWDTANYGYTF.

This clone appeared once. The chain joins TRBV6-4 to TRBJ2-3; 10 positions agree with TRBD1. CDR3 length: 15 residues. Trimming removed 0 bases from V and 4 bases from J; junction bases left unmatched: 1. Germline V CDR1 and CDR2: MRHNA, SNTAGT. The CDR3 nucleotides are TGTGCCAGCAGTGACTCGACAGGGGGCGCAGATACGCAGTATTTT. Translated, it gives CASSDSTGGADTQYF.

The chain carries TRBV23-1 and TRBJ1-2; 8 bases align to TRBD1. TRBV23-1 is given ORF status, its function remaining uncertain. The trim removed 5 bases at V and 6 bases at J, leaving 11 bases unmatched. This CDR3 comprises 15 residues. In nucleotides, the CDR3 is TGCGCCAGCAGTTCCCGGACAGGGCGTAAGCATGGCTACACCTTC. Protein: CASSSRTGRKHGYTF.

The chain couples TRBV10-3 to TRBJ2-7, with 7 bases that match TRBD1. CDR1 and CDR2 (germline): ENHRY, SYGVKD. This CDR3 is built from 14 residues. V trimming: 3 bases; J trimming: 5 bases; junction bases outside the gene matches: 7. CDR3 loop: CAISEDRAFDEQYF. CDR3 bases: TGTGCCATCAGTGAAGACAGGGCTTTCGACGAGCAGTACTTC.

The chain recombines TRBV5-1 with TRBJ2-5; TRBD1 is a possible D gene (5 bases). V dropped 0 bases and J dropped 1 base, with 7 bases sitting between them. CDR3 length equals 14 residues. Looked up from germline, CDR1 is SGHRS and CDR2 is YFSETQ. The CDR3 nucleotides are TGCGCCAGCAGCTTGGCAGGGTTCCAAGAGACCCAGTACTTC. Its protein is CASSLAGFQETQYF.

This chain uses TRBV29-1 with TRBJ1-5; D possibly corresponds to TRBD1 (5 bases). Germline assignment: CDR1 SQVTM and CDR2 ANQGSEA. The CDR3 has 14 residues. Trimming removed 6 bases at V and 1 base at J, with 13 bases between. CDR3 loop: CSVLLGGSNQPQHF. The CDR3 DNA follows: TGCAGCGTCCTACTTGGGGGGAGCAATCAGCCCCAGCATTTT.

The chain combines TRBV5-1 with TRBJ2-6; perhaps TRBD2 as D (5 bases). The CDR3 covers 15 residues. From germline, CDR1 is SGHRS and CDR2 YFSETQ. Trimming left V 4 bases short and J 3 bases short, with 11 bases between. The CDR3 nucleotides read TGCGCCAGCAGCGGAGGAATGGTTGGGGCCAACGTCCTGACTTTC. Amino acids: CASSGGMVGANVLTF.

This chain uses TRBV19 with TRBJ1-5; 9 bases line up with TRBD1. Trimming removed 3 bases from V and 3 bases from J; junction bases left unmatched: 9. Germline V gives CDR1 LNHDA, CDR2 SQIVND (reference sequence). The CDR3 length is 17 residues. CDR3 coding DNA: TGTGCCAGTAGTATCCTACAGGGGGCTGATGTCAATCAGCCCCAGCATTTT. Its protein is CASSILQGADVNQPQHF.